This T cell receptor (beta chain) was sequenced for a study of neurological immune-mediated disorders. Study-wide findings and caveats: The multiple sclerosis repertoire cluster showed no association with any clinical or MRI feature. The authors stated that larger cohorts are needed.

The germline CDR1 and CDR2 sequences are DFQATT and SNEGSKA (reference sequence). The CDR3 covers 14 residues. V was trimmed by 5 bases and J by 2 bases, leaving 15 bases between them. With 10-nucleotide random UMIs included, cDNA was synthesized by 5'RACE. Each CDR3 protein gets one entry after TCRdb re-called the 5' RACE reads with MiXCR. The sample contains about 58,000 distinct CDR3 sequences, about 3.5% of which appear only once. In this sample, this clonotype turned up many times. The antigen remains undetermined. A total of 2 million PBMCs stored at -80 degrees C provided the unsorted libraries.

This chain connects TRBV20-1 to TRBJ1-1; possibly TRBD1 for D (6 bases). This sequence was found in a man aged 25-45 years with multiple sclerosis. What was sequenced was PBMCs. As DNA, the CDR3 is TGCAGTGCTCAGTACGGGGGGCCCAACACTGAAGCTTTCTTT. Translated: CSAQYGGPNTEAFF.